This TCR beta chain was identified during a study of vaccination effects on CD4 cells after COVID-19. Study findings and constraints: Early post-infection timepoints were absent, and convalescent patients were few. Marked clonal contraction of both clone types appeared late after vaccination.

This clone appeared a single time. What it recognizes is unknown. Only in-frame clones appear in the TCRdb table, and some are missing; sequencing was by immunoSEQ multiplex PCR. The sample contains around 45,000 clones, around 78% of which appear only once. The CDR3 contains 13 residues. The V and J ends lost 5 bases and 0 bases respectively, with 7 bases between them. From germline, CDR1 is SNHLY and CDR2 FYNNEI. Peptide-pool stimulation followed by sequencing identified expanded antigen-specific CD4+ clonotypes in the ViraFEST assay. Following culture for about 11 days, CD4+ T cells were isolated. All vaccine recipients tested negative for nucleocapsid antibodies and had never contracted SARS-CoV-2 infection. Supplemented with around 9.3 IU/ml IL-2 and 10 ug/ml peptides, 2 million to 2.5 million PBMC per well were kept in culture. On days 3 and 7, fresh IL-2 medium replaced half the medium.

The receptor comes from a human donor who received a COVID-19 vaccine. The rearrangement joins TRBV2 to TRBJ1-1, with D maybe TRBD1 (5 bases). This specimen was CD4+ T cells from PBMCs cultured with SARS-CoV-2 spike peptides, taken before COVID-19 vaccination. Here the CDR3 reads CASSLQVNTEAFF. DNA of the CDR3: TGTGCCAGCAGTTTACAGGTGAACACTGAAGCTTTCTTT. Looking up the rest from reference TRBV2 and TRBJ1-1 gives the full variable domain: EPEVTQTPSHQVTQMGQEVILRCVPISNHLYFYWYRQILGQKVEFLVSFYNNEISEKSEIFDDQFSVERPDGSNFTLKIRSTKLEDSAMYFCASSLQVNTEAFFGQGTRLTVV.